The 13 T cell receptor beta chains listed next were all sequenced from one sample in a study of T cell responses to AZD1222 COVID-19 vaccine. Sequencing was performed with immunoSEQ multiplex PCR; in TCRdb, only in-frame clones are kept and a portion is missing. This table holds tens of thousands of clones, under 95% found once. This specimen was peripheral blood, taken 28 days after the second dose of the MenACWY control vaccine. These receptor sequences come from an adult who received the MenACWY meningococcal vaccine as a control.

This clone was observed a single time. The CDR3 DNA follows: TGTGCCACCAGTGGGGGCGAGACAGGGTCGCTAACCTTC. Its protein product is CATSGGETGSLTF. The chain carries TRBV24-1 and TRBJ1-2, with 7 bases identical to TRBD1. This CDR3 region has 13 residues. Germline V gene lookup returns CDR1 KGHDR and CDR2 SFDVKD. V trimming: 5 bases; J trimming: 14 bases; junction bases outside the gene matches: 13.

The chain links TRBV10-2 to TRBJ1-6; possible D gene TRBD1, 5 bases. The CDR3 has 14 residues. The germline V gene has CDR1 WSHSY and CDR2 SAAADI. V shed 4 bases and J shed 7 bases, with 11 bases lying between them. CDR3 DNA sequence: TGCGCCAGCAGTGGACAGCGCGGGAATTCACCCCTCCACTTT. This encodes CASSGQRGNSPLHF.

The chain recombines TRBV5-6 with TRBJ2-2, with 13 positions matching TRBD2. Unmatched junction bases numbered 15, after V lost 7 bases and J lost 6 bases. The CDR3 runs 18 residues. Germline V gene lookup returns CDR1 SGHDT and CDR2 YYEEEE. The CDR3 coding sequence is TGTGCCAGCCAAACCCTGACTAGCGGGGGGCCGGGGGCCGGGGAGCTGTTTTTT. It is translated as CASQTLTSGGPGAGELFF.

This chain joins TRBV9 and TRBJ2-3; no clear D gene. Germline V gives CDR1 SGDLS, CDR2 YYNGEE. The V gene lost 2 bases and the J gene lost 0 bases, with 7 bases spanning the gap. The CDR3 spans 14 residues. In DNA, the CDR3 is TGTGCCAGCAGCGTCGGATCTAGCACAGATACGCAGTATTTT. Translating gives CASSVGSSTDTQYF.

This rearrangement joins TRBV6-6 to TRBJ2-7; D is undetermined. With 6 bases removed from V and 2 bases from J, the gap between germline ends came to 11 bases. The CDR3 is 13 residues long. Germline CDR1 reads MNHNY; CDR2 reads SVGAGI (reference sequence). In nucleotides, the CDR3 is TGTGCCAGCAGCGCCGGGTCTGCCTACGAGCAGTACTTC. Amino acids: CASSAGSAYEQYF.

The chain employs TRBV28 and TRBJ1-2; unclear D gene. This CDR3 has 15 residues. The V end lost 3 bases, the J end lost 8 bases, and 19 bases lay between the germline ends. In germline, CDR1 is MDHEN, CDR2 SYDVKM. For the CDR3, the DNA is TGTGCCAGCAGTTTGTCACAGCCACCATCGAACGGCTACACCTTC. Protein product: CASSLSQPPSNGYTF.

The V and J genes are TRBV27 and TRBJ2-3, with D uncertain. The ends were cut back, 8 bases at V and 0 bases at J, with 12 bases in the middle. CDR1 is MNHEY and CDR2 is SMNVEV in the germline V gene (reference sequence). The CDR3 totals 14 residues. The CDR3 nucleotides read TGTGCCAGCGCGGCGAGCGCTAGCACAGATACGCAGTATTTT. It encodes CASAASASTDTQYF.

V usage is TRBV29-1 and J usage is TRBJ2-4; possible D gene TRBD2, 5 bases. The CDR3 is 13 amino acids. V was shortened by 8 bases and J by 6 bases, with 17 bases between the two germline ends. Germline V gene lookup returns CDR1 SQVTM and CDR2 ANQGSEA. The CDR3 protein is CSSREEARNIQYF. The CDR3 DNA sequence: TGCAGCTCCCGCGAGGAGGCAAGAAACATTCAGTACTTC.

The chain uses TRBV20-1 and TRBJ1-1; D remains unclear. The CDR3 totals 13 residues. Between the trimmed V and J ends, which lost 3 bases and 5 bases, there was a span of 13 bases. CDR1 and CDR2 from the germline V gene are DFQATT and SNEGSKA (reference sequence). The CDR3 nucleotides are TGCAGTGCTAGTCGGGTGGCGAGAACTGAAGCTTTCTTT. This gives the protein CSASRVARTEAFF.

The J gene is TRBJ1-6, the V gene TRBV6-5, with D perhaps TRBD1 (5 bases). V was clipped by 2 bases and J by 10 bases, with 9 bases between them. From germline, CDR1 is MNHEY and CDR2 SVGAGI. The CDR3 is 13 amino acids. The CDR3 is CASSYGGDSPLHF. Written as DNA, the CDR3 is TGTGCCAGCAGTTACGGGGGGGACTCACCCCTCCACTTT.

V is TRBV14 and J is TRBJ2-3; 7 positions agree with TRBD2. Germline lookup yields CDR1 SGHDN and CDR2 FVKESK. V lost 3 bases, J lost 1 base, and 7 bases stayed unmatched. The CDR3 has 16 amino acids. CDR3 DNA: TGTGCCAGCAGCCACCCGGGCCGGGAGGGCACAGATACGCAGTATTTT. It yields the protein CASSHPGREGTDTQYF. The full variable domain, completed using reference TRBV14 and TRBJ2-3, is EAGVTQFPSHSVIEKGQTVTLRCDPISGHDNLYWYRRVMGKEIKFLLHFVKESKQDESGMPNNRFLAERTGGTYSTLKVQPAELEDSGVYFCASSHPGREGTDTQYFGPGTRLTVL.

This clone has only one observation. This chain uses TRBV4-1 with TRBJ2-5; D is possibly TRBD2 (5 bases). Looked up from germline, CDR1 is MGHRA and CDR2 is YSYEKL. The CDR3 spans 14 residues. Trimming pared 4 bases from V and 3 bases from J, leaving 12 bases between. The CDR3 DNA follows: TGCGCCAGCAGCCCCGGCCGGGGAGAAGAGACCCAGTACTTC. Amino acids: CASSPGRGEETQYF.

The V call is TRBV4-1, the J call TRBJ1-6; D is undetermined. The CDR3 spans 14 residues. Per the germline V gene, CDR1 is MGHRA and CDR2 is YSYEKL. V was trimmed by 3 bases and J by 5 bases, leaving 8 bases between them. The chain's CDR3 is CASSHLNNNSPLHF. The CDR3 bases are TGCGCCAGCAGCCATTTGAATAATAATTCACCCCTCCACTTT.